The 13 T cell receptor beta chains listed next were all sequenced from one sample in a study of technical replicates of blood from a few donors. Sequenced by immunoSEQ multiplex PCR; TCRdb stores in-frame clones only, minus some. The data hold 55,000 to 80,000 clones, with 80% to 95% observed a single time. Material: T cells isolated from PBMCs. The receptor set was obtained from a human donor in good health.

The rearrangement uses TRBV29-1 and TRBJ2-7; possibly TRBD2 for D (5 bases). Germline V gene sequence: CDR1 SQVTM, CDR2 ANQGSEA. V was clipped by 0 bases and J by 4 bases, with 10 bases between them. The CDR3 contains 13 residues. CDR3 protein: CSVEDEGRYEQYF. CDR3 nucleotides: TGCAGCGTTGAAGATGAGGGTCGTTACGAGCAGTACTTC.

V gene TRBV6-4 combines with J gene TRBJ2-7, with D perhaps TRBD1 (6 bases). V was clipped by 0 bases and J by 1 base, with 10 bases between them. CDR1 MRHNA and CDR2 SNTAGT come from the germline V gene. The CDR3 has 15 amino acids. The CDR3 DNA follows: TGTGCCAGCAGTGACTCTAAAACAGGGTCCTACGAGCAGTACTTC. It is translated as CASSDSKTGSYEQYF.

V usage is TRBV9 and J usage is TRBJ2-3; maybe TRBD2 (5 bases). This CDR3 comprises 11 residues. With 7 bases removed from V and 13 bases from J, the gap between germline ends came to 16 bases. CDR1 SGDLS and CDR2 YYNGEE come from the germline V gene. CDR3 residues: CASGPEGQEYF. In nucleotides, the CDR3 is TGTGCCAGCGGCCCTGAGGGTCAAGAGTATTTT.

The chain carries TRBV28 and TRBJ1-1, with TRBD1 matching over 8 bases. The V and J ends lost 6 bases and 3 bases, in that order; junction bases with no gene match: 3. CDR3 length equals 13 residues. Per germline, CDR1 MDHEN and CDR2 SYDVKM. CDR3 protein: CASRLRGHTEAFF. The CDR3, as DNA: TGTGCCAGCAGACTCAGGGGGCACACTGAAGCTTTCTTT.

This chain links TRBV28 with TRBJ1-2, with D uncertain. V shed 1 base and J shed 4 bases, with 13 bases lying between them. CDR1 is MDHEN, CDR2 SYDVKM, per germline. The length of the CDR3 is 15 residues. The CDR3 DNA is TGTGCCAGCAGTTTATATAGAGGAATCCCCTATGGCTACACCTTC. Translation: CASSLYRGIPYGYTF.

Here the CDR3 reads CASTDHPGQYYGYTF. CDR3 sequence (DNA): TGTGCCAGCACCGACCACCCGGGACAGTACTATGGCTACACCTTC. The rearrangement uses TRBV6-1 and TRBJ1-2, with 7 bases fitting TRBD1. This CDR3 spans 15 amino acids. Germline CDR1 MNHNS, CDR2 SASEGT. J gave up 3 bases and V 7 bases, and 11 bases lay outside the gene matches.

The chain has TRBV28 and TRBJ2-5, with D perhaps TRBD1 (5 bases). The CDR3 is made up of 16 amino acids. Germline lookup yields CDR1 MDHEN and CDR2 SYDVKM. With 1 base removed from V and 0 bases from J, the gap between germline ends came to 12 bases. The CDR3 DNA reads TGTGCCAGCAGTTTATATGCTGGGGCGGACCAAGAGACCCAGTACTTC. Protein: CASSLYAGADQETQYF. The full variable domain, with the rest looked up from reference TRBV28 and TRBJ2-5, is DVKVTQSSRYLVKRTGEKVFLECVQDMDHENMFWYRQDPGLGLRLIYFSYDVKMKEKGDIPEGYSVSREKKERFSLILESASTNQTSMYLCASSLYAGADQETQYFGPGTRLLVL.

V and J are TRBV2 and TRBJ2-7, with 7 nucleotides matching TRBD2. The CDR3 extends over 15 amino acids. Losses at the gene ends were 5 bases for V and 4 bases for J; bases not matched to a gene: 11. The V gene's germline CDR1 is SNHLY and CDR2 FYNNEI. CDR3 DNA sequence: TGTGCCAGCAGTATCTCTAGCGGCGGGGTATACGAGCAGTACTTC. This gives the protein CASSISSGGVYEQYF.

The genes are TRBV28 and TRBJ1-1, with D unresolved. The CDR3 runs to 13 residues. Germline lookup yields CDR1 MDHEN and CDR2 SYDVKM. V lost 5 bases and J 0 bases, leaving 7 bases between the germline ends. The CDR3 sequence: CASSNYMNTEAFF. In DNA, the CDR3 is TGTGCCAGCAGTAACTATATGAACACTGAAGCTTTCTTT. Full variable domain (remainder filled in from reference TRBV28 and TRBJ1-1): DVKVTQSSRYLVKRTGEKVFLECVQDMDHENMFWYRQDPGLGLRLIYFSYDVKMKEKGDIPEGYSVSREKKERFSLILESASTNQTSMYLCASSNYMNTEAFFGQGTRLTVV.

The chain is built from TRBV6-1 and TRBJ2-5, with 8 bases matching TRBD2. The V and J ends lost 3 bases and 7 bases, in that order; junction bases with no gene match: 7. CDR3 length equals 14 residues. Germline values: CDR1 MNHNS, CDR2 SASEGT. The CDR3 here is CASSDQREHRTQYF. CDR3 DNA: TGTGCCAGCAGTGACCAGCGGGAGCACAGGACCCAGTACTTC.

The CDR3 spells CASSEARGYQETQYF. CDR3 sequence (DNA): TGTGCCAGCAGTGAGGCCAGGGGGTACCAAGAGACCCAGTACTTC. The V gene is TRBV6-1, the J gene TRBJ2-5; 7 nucleotides line up with TRBD1. Germline V lookup: CDR1 MNHNS, CDR2 SASEGT. With 3 bases clipped from V and 0 bases from J, the junction kept 4 bases outside the gene matches. The CDR3 length is 15 residues.

The rearrangement links TRBV30 to TRBJ1-5; D gene unclear. This CDR3 has 13 amino acids. CDR1 GTSNPN and CDR2 SVGIG come from the germline V gene (reference sequence). V was pared by 3 bases and J by 10 bases, with 16 bases between. The CDR3 sequence is CAWSLVVESPQHF. The DNA for the CDR3 is TGTGCCTGGAGCCTAGTTGTCGAGTCACCCCAGCATTTT.

The CDR3 coding sequence is TGTGCCAGCAACCCACCCGTGGTGGTGGCGGGCAATCAGCCCCAGCATTTT. It specifies CASNPPVVVAGNQPQHF. This chain links TRBV28 with TRBJ1-5, with unresolved D. Germline lookup yields CDR1 MDHEN and CDR2 SYDVKM. V lost 7 bases and J 2 bases, leaving 21 bases between the germline ends. The CDR3 contains 17 residues.